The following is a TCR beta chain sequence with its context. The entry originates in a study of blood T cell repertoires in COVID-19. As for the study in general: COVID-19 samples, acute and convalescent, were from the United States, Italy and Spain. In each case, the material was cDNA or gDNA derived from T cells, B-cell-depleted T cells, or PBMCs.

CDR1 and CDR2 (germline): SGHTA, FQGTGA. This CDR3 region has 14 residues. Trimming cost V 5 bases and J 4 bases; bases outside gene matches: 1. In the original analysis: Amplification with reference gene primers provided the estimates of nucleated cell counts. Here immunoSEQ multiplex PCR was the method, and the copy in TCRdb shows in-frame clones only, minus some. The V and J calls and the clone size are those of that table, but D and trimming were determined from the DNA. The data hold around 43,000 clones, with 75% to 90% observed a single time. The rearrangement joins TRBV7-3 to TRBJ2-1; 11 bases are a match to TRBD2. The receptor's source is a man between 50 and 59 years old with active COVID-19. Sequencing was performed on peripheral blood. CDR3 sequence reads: CASSTSGSYNEQFF. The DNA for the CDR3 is TGTGCCAGCAGCACTAGCGGGAGTTACAATGAGCAGTTCTTC.